This entry lists 10 T cell receptor beta chains sequenced from one sample in a study of vaccination and CD4 T cells after COVID-19. Regarding treatment: approximately 10-day PBMC culture with coronavirus spike peptide pools or control peptides (ViraFEST assay). Once obtained from cultured CD4+ T cells, the DNA was sequenced using the Oncomine TCR Beta short-read assay. One entry per CDR3 protein, called by TCRdb with MiXCR from the PCR reads. The sample lists more than 9,500 distinct CDR3 sequences, roughly half occurring once. Antigens for these TCRs are unknown. The source was cultured CD4+ T cells from blood, collected after SARS-CoV-2 vaccination. Every receptor here comes from a human donor with COVID-19.

The chain recombines TRBV6-5 with TRBJ2-4; D unresolved. Trimming stripped 4 bases from V and 14 bases from J, with 12 bases between. This CDR3 has 11 amino acids. The germline V gene encodes CDR1 MNHEY and CDR2 SVGAGI. CDR3 in DNA: TGTGCCAGCAGTTCGGGCATCCGAGAGTACTTC. Protein product: CASSSGIREYF.

In its sample, this clonotype was seen a few times. The chain has TRBV11-2 and TRBJ2-3, with D hard to call. Trimming took off 2 bases at V and 4 bases at J, with 4 bases between the two ends. The CDR3 sequence is 12 residues long. Germline V lookup: CDR1 SGHAT, CDR2 FQNNGV. The CDR3 spells CASSLRADTQYF. The CDR3 coding sequence is TGTGCCAGCAGCTTACGGGCAGATACGCAGTATTTT. The full variable domain, its missing parts supplied by reference TRBV11-2 and TRBJ2-3, is EAGVAQSPRYKIIEKRQSVAFWCNPISGHATLYWYQQILGQGPKLLIQFQNNGVVDDSQLPKDRFSAERLKGVDSTLKIQPAKLEDSAVYLCASSLRADTQYFGPGTRLTVL.

V and J are TRBV9 and TRBJ1-6; 8 bases line up with TRBD1. The CDR3 sequence is 15 residues long. Germline V lookup: CDR1 SGDLS, CDR2 YYNGEE. Unmatched junction bases numbered 10, after V lost 4 bases and J lost 10 bases. The DNA of the CDR3 is TGTGCCAGCAGCCCGCGGACAGGGTCTGGCTCACCCCTCCACTTT. Its protein product is CASSPRTGSGSPLHF.

The chain joins TRBV19 to TRBJ2-7; D may match TRBD1 or TRBD2 (6 bases each). The CDR3 totals 13 residues. The germline V gene encodes CDR1 LNHDA and CDR2 SQIVND (reference sequence). Trimming took off 5 bases at V and 5 bases at J, with 13 bases between the two ends. DNA of the CDR3: TGTGCCAGTAGTTCAAGAAGGGGGGACGAGCAGTACTTC. This sequence encodes CASSSRRGDEQYF.

This clonotype appeared once. This chain uses TRBV5-1 with TRBJ2-5; 7 bases are shared with TRBD2. The CDR3 contains 15 residues. Germline assignment: CDR1 SGHRS and CDR2 YFSETQ. J was trimmed by 5 bases and V by 4 bases; bases with no gene match: 11. The CDR3 DNA reads TGCGCCAGCAGCCGCGATCTCGGGGGGTGGGAGACCCAGTACTTC. Translating gives CASSRDLGGWETQYF. The full variable domain, in which reference TRBV5-1 and TRBJ2-5 provide the parts outside the CDR3, is KAGVTQTPRYLIKTRGQQVTLSCSPISGHRSVSWYQQTPGQGLQFLFEYFSETQRNKGNFPGRFSGRQFSNSRSEMNVSTLELGDSALYLCASSRDLGGWETQYFGPGTRLLVL.

The chain links TRBV19 to TRBJ1-1; TRBD1 aligns across 11 bases. V shed 3 bases and J 11 bases; nucleotides not matched to a gene: 8. There are 14 residues in the CDR3. The germline CDR1 and CDR2 sequences are LNHDA and SQIVND (reference sequence). The CDR3 loop is CASSIRTGGNVAFF. Here the CDR3 DNA reads TGTGCCAGTAGTATTCGGACAGGGGGCAATGTGGCTTTCTTT.

The chain combines TRBV5-4 with TRBJ2-1; 10 positions agree with TRBD2. V trimming: 3 bases; J trimming: 7 bases; junction bases outside the gene matches: 13. The CDR3 contains 17 residues. CDR1 and CDR2 (germline): SGHNT, YYREEE (reference sequence). CDR3 bases: TGTGCCAGCAGCTCCCCGGGGCCCAGCGGGGGGGCTAATGAGCAGTTCTTC. It codes for CASSSPGPSGGANEQFF. The full variable domain, completed using reference TRBV5-4 and TRBJ2-1, is ETGVTQSPTHLIKTRGQQVTLRCSSQSGHNTVSWYQQALGQGPQFIFQYYREEENGRGNFPPRFSGLQFPNYSSELNVNALELDDSALYLCASSSPGPSGGANEQFFGPGTRLTVL.

V is TRBV19 and J is TRBJ2-5; D gene unclear. This CDR3 region has 13 residues. Germline CDR1 reads LNHDA; CDR2 reads SQIVND (reference sequence). Trimming cost V 7 bases and J 2 bases, with 11 bases left between them. CDR3 sequence reads: CASNNGLQETQYF. CDR3 sequence (DNA): TGTGCCAGTAATAACGGATTACAAGAGACCCAGTACTTC.

The chain employs TRBV20-1 and TRBJ2-1, with 7 bases fitting TRBD2. Trimming cost V 0 bases and J 3 bases; bases outside gene matches: 5. The CDR3 has 15 residues. Germline V gene sequence: CDR1 DFQATT, CDR2 SNEGSKA (reference sequence). CDR3 coding DNA: TGCAGTGCTAGAGATTTCCCTAGCGGCTACAATGAGCAGTTCTTC. Translated: CSARDFPSGYNEQFF.

This chain connects TRBV6-1 to TRBJ2-5, with no clear D. This CDR3 is 14 amino acids long. Germline CDR1 MNHNS, CDR2 SASEGT. Trimming cost V 7 bases and J 5 bases, with 17 bases left between them. The CDR3 region has the DNA TGTGCCAGCAAAACGCCTCCCATCAGGGAGACCCAGTACTTC. As protein: CASKTPPIRETQYF.